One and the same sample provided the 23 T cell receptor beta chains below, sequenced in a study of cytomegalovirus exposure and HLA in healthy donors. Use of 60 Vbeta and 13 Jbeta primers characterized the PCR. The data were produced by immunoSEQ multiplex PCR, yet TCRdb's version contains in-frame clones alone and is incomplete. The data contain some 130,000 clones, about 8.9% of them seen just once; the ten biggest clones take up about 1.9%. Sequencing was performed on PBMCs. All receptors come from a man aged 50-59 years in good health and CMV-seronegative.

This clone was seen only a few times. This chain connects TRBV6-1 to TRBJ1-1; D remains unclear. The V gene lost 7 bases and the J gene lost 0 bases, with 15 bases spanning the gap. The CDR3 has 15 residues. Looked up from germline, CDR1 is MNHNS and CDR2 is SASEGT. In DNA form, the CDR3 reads TGTGCCAGCACCCCCGCCCGGGGAATGAACACTGAAGCTTTCTTT. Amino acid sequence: CASTPARGMNTEAFF.

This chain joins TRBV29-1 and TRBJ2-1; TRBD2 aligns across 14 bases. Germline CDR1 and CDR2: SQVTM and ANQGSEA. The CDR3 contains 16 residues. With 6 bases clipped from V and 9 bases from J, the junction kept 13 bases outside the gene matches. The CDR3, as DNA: TGCAGCGTGGTAGCCGGGACTAGCGGGAGTGCTGGTGAGCAGTTCTTC. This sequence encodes CSVVAGTSGSAGEQFF.

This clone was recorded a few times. This CDR3 is CASSYSRGGPYEQYF. For the CDR3, the DNA is TGTGCCAGCAGTTACTCTAGAGGGGGACCCTACGAGCAGTACTTC. The chain recombines TRBV6-5 with TRBJ2-7; possible D gene TRBD1, 6 bases. Germline V gene sequence: CDR1 MNHEY, CDR2 SVGAGI. The CDR3 extends over 15 amino acids. Trimming left V 0 bases short and J 2 bases short, with 11 bases between.

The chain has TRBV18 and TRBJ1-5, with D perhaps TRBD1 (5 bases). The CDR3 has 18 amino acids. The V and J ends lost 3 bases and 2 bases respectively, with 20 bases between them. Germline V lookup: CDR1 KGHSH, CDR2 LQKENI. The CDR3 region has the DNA TGTGCCAGCTCACCGGGGGACGGGGGGATAGCGGGCAATCAGCCCCAGCATTTT. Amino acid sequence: CASSPGDGGIAGNQPQHF.

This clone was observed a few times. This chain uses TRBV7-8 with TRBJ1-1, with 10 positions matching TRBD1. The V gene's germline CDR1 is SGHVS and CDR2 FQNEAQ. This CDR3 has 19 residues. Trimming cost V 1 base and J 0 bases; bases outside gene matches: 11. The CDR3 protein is CASSLGVGTGEILNTEAFF. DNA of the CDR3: TGTGCCAGCAGCTTAGGGGTGGGGACAGGGGAAATACTGAACACTGAAGCTTTCTTT.

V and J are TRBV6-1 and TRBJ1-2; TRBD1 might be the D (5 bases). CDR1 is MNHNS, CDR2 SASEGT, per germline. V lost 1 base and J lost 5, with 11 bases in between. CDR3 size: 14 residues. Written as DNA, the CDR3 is TGTGCCAGCAGTGAAGTTTGGACACTGTATGGCTACACCTTC. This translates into CASSEVWTLYGYTF.

DNA of the CDR3: TGTGCCAGCAGACTGAAACCCGGGACAGGAAGTGACTACACCTTC. Residues: CASRLKPGTGSDYTF. This chain connects TRBV6-5 to TRBJ1-2; TRBD1 agrees at 8 bases. The length of the CDR3 is 15 residues. The germline gives CDR1 MNHEY, CDR2 SVGAGI. J was trimmed by 10 bases and V by 6 bases; bases with no gene match: 16.

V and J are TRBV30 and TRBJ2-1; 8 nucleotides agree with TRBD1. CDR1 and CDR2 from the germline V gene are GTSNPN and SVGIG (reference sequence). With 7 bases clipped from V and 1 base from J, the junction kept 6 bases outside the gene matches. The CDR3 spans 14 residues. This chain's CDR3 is CALQTGVSYNEQFF. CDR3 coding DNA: TGTGCCTTACAGACAGGGGTTTCCTACAATGAGCAGTTCTTC.

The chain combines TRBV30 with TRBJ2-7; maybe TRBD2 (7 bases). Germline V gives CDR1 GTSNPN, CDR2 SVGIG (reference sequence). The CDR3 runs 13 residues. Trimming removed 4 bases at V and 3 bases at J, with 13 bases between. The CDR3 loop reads CAWKGDYHYEQYF. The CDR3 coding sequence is TGTGCCTGGAAGGGGGACTACCACTACGAGCAGTACTTC. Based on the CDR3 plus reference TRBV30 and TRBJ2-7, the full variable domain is SQTIHQWPATLVQPVGSPLSLECTVEGTSNPNLYWYRQAAGRGLQLLFYSVGIGQISSEVPQNLSASRPQDRQFILSSKKLLLSDSGFYLCAWKGDYHYEQYFGPGTRLTVT.

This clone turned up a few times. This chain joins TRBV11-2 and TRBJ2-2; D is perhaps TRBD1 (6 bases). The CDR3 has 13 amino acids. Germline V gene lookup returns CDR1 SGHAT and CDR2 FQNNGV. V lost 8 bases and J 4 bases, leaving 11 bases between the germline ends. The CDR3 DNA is TGTGCCAGCGGTTGGACAGTCACCGGGGAGCTGTTTTTT. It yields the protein CASGWTVTGELFF.

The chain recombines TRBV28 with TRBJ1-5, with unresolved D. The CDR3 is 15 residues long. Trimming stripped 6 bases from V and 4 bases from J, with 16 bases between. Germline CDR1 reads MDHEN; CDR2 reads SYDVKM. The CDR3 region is CASSPQAAGNQPQHF. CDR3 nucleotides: TGTGCCAGCAGCCCCCAGGCCGCAGGAAATCAGCCCCAGCATTTT.

CDR3 amino acids: CASSPLGGQEYGYTF. The CDR3 DNA is TGTGCCAGCAGCCCCTTGGGGGGGCAGGAGTATGGCTACACCTTC. V usage is TRBV9 and J usage is TRBJ1-2, with D tentatively TRBD1 (6 bases). The ends were cut back, 4 bases at V and 5 bases at J, with 18 bases in the middle. The CDR3 is 15 residues long. The germline V gene has CDR1 SGDLS and CDR2 YYNGEE.

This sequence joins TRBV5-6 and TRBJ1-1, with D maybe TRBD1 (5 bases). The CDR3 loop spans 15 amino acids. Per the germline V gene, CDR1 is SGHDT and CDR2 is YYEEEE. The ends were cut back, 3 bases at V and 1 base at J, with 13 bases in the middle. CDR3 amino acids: CASSWGGLTNTEAFF. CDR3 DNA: TGTGCCAGCAGCTGGGGGGGATTAACGAACACTGAAGCTTTCTTT. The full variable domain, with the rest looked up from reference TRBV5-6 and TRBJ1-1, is DAGVTQSPTHLIKTRGQQVTLRCSPKSGHDTVSWYQQALGQGPQFIFQYYEEEERQRGNFPDRFSGHQFPNYSSELNVNALLLGDSALYLCASSWGGLTNTEAFFGQGTRLTVV.

The CDR3 nucleotides are TGTGCCAGCAGCCGACAGAGGTCCAACACTGAAGCTTTCTTT. This codes for CASSRQRSNTEAFF. This chain joins TRBV7-6 and TRBJ1-1, with D possibly matching TRBD1 (5 bases). Trimming left V 5 bases short and J 2 bases short, with 12 bases between. Germline V lookup: CDR1 SGHVS, CDR2 FNYEAQ. This CDR3 contains 14 residues.

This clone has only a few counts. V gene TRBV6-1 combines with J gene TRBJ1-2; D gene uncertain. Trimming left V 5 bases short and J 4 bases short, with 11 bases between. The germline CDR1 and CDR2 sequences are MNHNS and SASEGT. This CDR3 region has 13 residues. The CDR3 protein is CASSLTVRYGYTF. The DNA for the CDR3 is TGTGCCAGCAGTCTTACAGTCCGCTATGGCTACACCTTC.

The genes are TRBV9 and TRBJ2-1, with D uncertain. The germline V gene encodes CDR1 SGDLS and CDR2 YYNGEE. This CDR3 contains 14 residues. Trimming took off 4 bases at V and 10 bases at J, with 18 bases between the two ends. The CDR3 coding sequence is TGTGCCAGCAGCTGCCGTAGGAGCTACGAGGAGCAGTTCTTC. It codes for CASSCRRSYEEQFF. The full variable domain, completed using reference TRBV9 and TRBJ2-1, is DSGVTQTPKHLITATGQRVTLRCSPRSGDLSVYWYQQSLDQGLQFLIQYYNGEERAKGNILERFSAQQFPDLHSELNLSSLELGDSALYFCASSCRRSYEEQFFGPGTRLTVL.

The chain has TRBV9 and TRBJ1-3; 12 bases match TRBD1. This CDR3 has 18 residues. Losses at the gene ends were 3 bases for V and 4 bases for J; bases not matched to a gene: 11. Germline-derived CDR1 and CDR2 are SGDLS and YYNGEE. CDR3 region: CASSARGQGALAGNTIYF. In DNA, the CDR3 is TGTGCCAGCAGCGCCAGGGGACAGGGGGCACTTGCGGGAAACACCATATATTTT.

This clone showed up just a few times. This CDR3 reads CAWSVDRGLGYTF. CDR3 in DNA: TGTGCCTGGAGCGTAGACAGGGGGCTTGGCTACACCTTC. This chain connects TRBV30 to TRBJ1-2; 10 bases align to TRBD1. The CDR3 is made up of 13 amino acids. V was clipped by 3 bases and J by 7 bases; unmatched bases: 5. Germline CDR1 is GTSNPN and CDR2 is SVGIG (reference sequence).

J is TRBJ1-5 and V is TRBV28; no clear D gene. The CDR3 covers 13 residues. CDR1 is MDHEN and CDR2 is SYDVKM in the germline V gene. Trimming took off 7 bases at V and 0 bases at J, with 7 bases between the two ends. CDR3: CASMKLSNQPQHF. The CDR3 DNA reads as TGTGCCAGCATGAAGCTTAGCAATCAGCCCCAGCATTTT.

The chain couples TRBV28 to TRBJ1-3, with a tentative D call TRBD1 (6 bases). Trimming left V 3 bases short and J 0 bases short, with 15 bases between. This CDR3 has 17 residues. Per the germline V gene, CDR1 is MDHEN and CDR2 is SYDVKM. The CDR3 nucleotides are TGTGCCAGCAGTTTGGGGGCCCGGGGGGGCTCTGGAAACACCATATATTTT. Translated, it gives CASSLGARGGSGNTIYF. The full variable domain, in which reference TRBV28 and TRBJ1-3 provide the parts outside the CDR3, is DVKVTQSSRYLVKRTGEKVFLECVQDMDHENMFWYRQDPGLGLRLIYFSYDVKMKEKGDIPEGYSVSREKKERFSLILESASTNQTSMYLCASSLGARGGSGNTIYFGEGSWLTVV.

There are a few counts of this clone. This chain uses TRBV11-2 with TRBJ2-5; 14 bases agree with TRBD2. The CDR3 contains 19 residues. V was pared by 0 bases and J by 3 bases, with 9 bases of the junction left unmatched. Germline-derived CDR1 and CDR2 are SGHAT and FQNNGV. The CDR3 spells CASSLDGGLAGVGEETQYF. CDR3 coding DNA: TGTGCCAGCAGCTTAGATGGGGGACTAGCGGGAGTGGGCGAAGAGACCCAGTACTTC.

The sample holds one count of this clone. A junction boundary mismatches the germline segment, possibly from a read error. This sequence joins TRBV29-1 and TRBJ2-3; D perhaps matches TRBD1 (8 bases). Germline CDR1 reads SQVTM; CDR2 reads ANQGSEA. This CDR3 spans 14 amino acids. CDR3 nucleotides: TGCAGCGTTACACAGGGGGGGAGAGCAGATAAGCAGTATTTT. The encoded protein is CSVTQGGRADKQYF.

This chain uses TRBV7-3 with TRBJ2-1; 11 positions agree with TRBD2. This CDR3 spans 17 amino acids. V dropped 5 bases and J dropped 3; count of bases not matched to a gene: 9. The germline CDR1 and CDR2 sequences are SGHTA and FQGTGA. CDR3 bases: TGTGCCAGCAGCCCACATCTAGCGGGGGGTCTCTACAATGAGCAGTTCTTC. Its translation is CASSPHLAGGLYNEQFF.